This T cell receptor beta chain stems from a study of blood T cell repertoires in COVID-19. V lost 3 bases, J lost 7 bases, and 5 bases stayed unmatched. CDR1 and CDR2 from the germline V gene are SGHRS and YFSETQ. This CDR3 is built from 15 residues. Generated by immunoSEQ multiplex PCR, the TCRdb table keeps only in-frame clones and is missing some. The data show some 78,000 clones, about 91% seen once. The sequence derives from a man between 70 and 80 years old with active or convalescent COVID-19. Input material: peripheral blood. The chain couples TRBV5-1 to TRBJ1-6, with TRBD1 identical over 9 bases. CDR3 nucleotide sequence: TGCGCCAGCAGCTCTGGAGGGACAGGGAATTCACCCCTCCACTTT. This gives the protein CASSSGGTGNSPLHF.